Presented here are 25 T cell receptor beta chains from one specimen sequenced in a study of regulatory T cells in long-lasting Graves disease. Time point of the sample: newly diagnosed GD, antithyroid drugs for less than 3 months. Construction of the TCR library relied on RNA isolated from PBMCs. Arm-PCR of CDR3 regions and iRepertoire HTBI primers were used to build TCR beta libraries. TCRdb re-derived calls from the multiplex PCR reads in MiXCR, one entry per CDR3 protein. The sample includes some 600,000 distinct CDR3 sequences, around 16% of them seen just once. These data are also associated with another study on T cells in Graves' hyperthyroidism and ophthalmopathy.

Sequences were derived from peripheral blood mononuclear cells (PBMCs), sampled at new diagnosis, from a patient treated with antithyroid drugs. The origin of the receptors is a man aged 18-30 years with Graves disease.

The V call is TRBV2, the J call TRBJ1-2; 9 bases line up with TRBD1. Unmatched junction bases numbered 12, after V lost 5 bases and J lost 5 bases. Germline V lookup: CDR1 SNHLY, CDR2 FYNNEI. This CDR3 spans 16 amino acids. In DNA, the CDR3 is TGTGCCAGCAGTCATAACCCTAGGGGACAGGGTTATGGCTACACCTTC. The encoded protein is CASSHNPRGQGYGYTF.

Many counts were recorded for this clonotype. The V gene is TRBV11-3, the J gene TRBJ2-1; 15 nucleotides line up with TRBD2. The CDR3 is made up of 15 amino acids. Germline loops: CDR1 SGHNT, CDR2 YENEEA. V was pared by 5 bases and J by 10 bases, with 6 bases of the junction left unmatched. CDR3 amino acids: CASSHGTSGRREQFF. The CDR3 DNA reads as TGTGCCAGCAGCCACGGGACTAGCGGGAGGAGAGAGCAGTTCTTC.

The V gene is TRBV13, the J gene TRBJ1-2; 9 nucleotides align to TRBD1. The CDR3 length is 15 residues. The junction had 9 bases not matched to a gene; V was cut back by 4 bases and J by 6 bases. Germline V gives CDR1 PRHDT, CDR2 FYEKMQ (reference sequence). CDR3 region: CASSSLTGGLDGYTF. The CDR3 DNA sequence: TGTGCCAGCAGCTCATTGACAGGGGGTCTCGATGGCTACACCTTC.

This clonotype has ten or more counts. J is TRBJ1-4 and V is TRBV5-6; D call uncertain. CDR3 size: 13 residues. V shed 5 bases and J shed 7 bases, with 12 bases lying between them. Germline lookup yields CDR1 SGHDT and CDR2 YYEEEE. The CDR3 sequence: CASSSGSGEKLFF. As DNA, the CDR3 is TGTGCCAGCAGTTCCGGATCGGGTGAAAAACTGTTTTTT.

This clonotype showed up many times. The rearrangement uses TRBV27 and TRBJ1-1, with D possibly TRBD1 on 6 matching bases. CDR1 MNHEY and CDR2 SMNVEV come from the germline V gene (reference sequence). The V gene lost 5 bases and the J gene lost 1 base, with 14 bases spanning the gap. This CDR3 region has 15 residues. The CDR3 bases are TGTGCCAGCAGTCCAGGGGAAGGGACGAACACTGAAGCTTTCTTT. As protein: CASSPGEGTNTEAFF.

This clonotype was counted a few times. The chain uses TRBV6-1 and TRBJ1-2; D is unresolved. The ends were cut back, 1 base at V and 1 base at J, with 16 bases in the middle. There are 17 residues in the CDR3. Germline CDR1 is MNHNS and CDR2 is SASEGT. Here the CDR3 DNA reads TGTGCCAGCAGTGAAGATGGGATAGGGTATGGTAACTATGGCTACACCTTC. Translation gives CASSEDGIGYGNYGYTF.

This clonotype turned up a few times. The chain combines TRBV20-1 with TRBJ2-7; tentatively, D is TRBD1 or TRBD2 (5 bases each). This CDR3 has 15 amino acids. CDR1 and CDR2 from the germline V gene are DFQATT and SNEGSKA (reference sequence). V lost 0 bases and J lost 7, with 19 bases in between. CDR3 sequence reads: CSAREATGLSGEQYF. DNA of the CDR3: TGCAGTGCTAGAGAAGCCACAGGACTCTCGGGGGAGCAGTACTTC.

This clonotype came up many times. V gene TRBV5-1 combines with J gene TRBJ2-3, with D possibly matching TRBD2 (6 bases). The CDR3 has 18 residues. Germline CDR1 SGHRS, CDR2 YFSETQ. The V and J ends lost 3 bases and 4 bases respectively, with 24 bases between them. The CDR3 DNA follows: TGCGCCAGCAGCTCCTCGGTGGGCGGGATCGGCCTGGCAGATACGCAGTATTTT. Translation gives CASSSSVGGIGLADTQYF.

The sample holds a few counts of this clonotype. The rearrangement joins TRBV9 to TRBJ2-1; 14 bases are shared with TRBD2. Germline V gene sequence: CDR1 SGDLS, CDR2 YYNGEE. This CDR3 has 13 amino acids. Germline trimming cut 3 bases from V and 15 bases from J; bases unmatched to any gene: 5. The CDR3: CASSDRLAGGPFF. For the CDR3, the DNA is TGTGCCAGCAGCGATAGACTAGCGGGAGGGCCGTTCTTC.

The chain employs TRBV7-3 and TRBJ1-1; 9 bases are shared with TRBD1. The length of the CDR3 is 12 residues. After removal of 4 bases from V and 9 bases from J, the junction contained 3 bases not matched to a gene. Germline CDR1 SGHTA, CDR2 FQGTGA. In nucleotides, the CDR3 is TGTGCCAGCAGCTCGGGACAGGGTAAAGCTTTCTTT. Its protein is CASSSGQGKAFF.

This clonotype was detected many times. V gene TRBV12-3 or TRBV12-4 combines with J gene TRBJ2-1, with 9 bases that match TRBD2. The CDR3 has 15 residues. V gave up 7 bases and J gave up 2 bases; unmatched junction bases: 6. CDR3 amino acids: CASTSAGGAYNEQFF. Written as DNA, the CDR3 is TGTGCCAGCACTTCAGCGGGGGGAGCCTACAATGAGCAGTTCTTC.

This clonotype was seen many times. The gene calls are TRBV7-8 and TRBJ2-7, with 8 bases lining up with TRBD2. The CDR3 loop spans 15 amino acids. After removal of 5 bases from V and 1 base from J, the junction contained 7 bases not matched to a gene. CDR1 is SGHVS, CDR2 FQNEAQ, per germline. CDR3 DNA: TGTGCCAGCAGCCCCGCTAGCGGGCGGTCCTACGAGCAGTACTTC. This encodes CASSPASGRSYEQYF.

This clonotype turned up a few times. This chain joins TRBV3-1 and TRBJ2-7; 13 bases map to TRBD2. The junction had 5 bases not matched to a gene; V was cut back by 6 bases and J by 3 bases. Germline-derived CDR1 and CDR2 are LGHDT and YNNKEL (reference sequence). CDR3 size: 15 residues. In nucleotides, the CDR3 is TGTGCCAGCAGTCACGGGACTAGCGGGATCTACGAGCAGTACTTC. This gives the protein CASSHGTSGIYEQYF.

This clonotype showed up many times. The rearrangement joins TRBV13 to TRBJ1-1; D is possibly TRBD1 (6 bases). The V and J ends lost 6 bases and 1 base respectively, with 12 bases between them. The germline CDR1 and CDR2 sequences are PRHDT and FYEKMQ (reference sequence). The CDR3 is 14 amino acids. In nucleotides, the CDR3 is TGTGCCAGCAGACCCAGGGGCTCGAACACTGAAGCTTTCTTT. Its protein product is CASRPRGSNTEAFF.

This clonotype was detected many times. The chain links TRBV7-8 to TRBJ2-7, with D hard to call. V was trimmed by 5 bases and J by 7 bases, leaving 21 bases between them. The CDR3 is 15 amino acids. The germline V gene encodes CDR1 SGHVS and CDR2 FQNEAQ. This CDR3 reads CASSRLRASSWEQYF. CDR3 nucleotide sequence: TGTGCCAGCAGCCGACTCCGAGCTTCTTCTTGGGAGCAGTACTTC. The whole variable domain, filled in from reference TRBV7-8 and TRBJ2-7, reads GAGVSQSPRYKVAKRGQDVALRCDPISGHVSLFWYQQALGQGPEFLTYFQNEAQLDKSGLPSDRFFAERPEGSVSTLKIQRTQQEDSAVYLCASSRLRASSWEQYFGPGTRLTVT.

The chain employs TRBV7-9 and TRBJ2-1; D unresolved. The length of the CDR3 is 14 residues. Germline V gene lookup returns CDR1 SEHNR and CDR2 FQNEAQ (reference sequence). Trimming cost V 0 bases and J 2 bases, with 5 bases left between them. CDR3: CASSLAPPYNEQFF. The CDR3 DNA reads TGTGCCAGCAGCTTAGCGCCCCCCTACAATGAGCAGTTCTTC.

The rearrangement links TRBV5-4 to TRBJ2-5, with D maybe TRBD2 (6 bases). The CDR3 has 15 residues. Trimming stripped 4 bases from V and 2 bases from J, with 15 bases between. Per the germline V gene, CDR1 is SGHNT and CDR2 is YYREEE (reference sequence). This CDR3 reads CASSLGGLGQETQYF. CDR3 bases: TGTGCCAGCAGCCTCGGGGGATTGGGACAAGAGACCCAGTACTTC.

J is TRBJ1-2 and V is TRBV19; TRBD1 is a possible D gene (6 bases). This CDR3 spans 13 amino acids. V gave up 2 bases and J gave up 7 bases, with 11 bases separating them. Germline CDR1 and CDR2: LNHDA and SQIVND (reference sequence). The CDR3 nucleotides read TGTGCCAGTAGTATACTACAGGGATCTGGCTACACCTTC. This translates into CASSILQGSGYTF.

This clonotype was picked up many times. V and J are TRBV20-1 and TRBJ1-1; D uncertain. Germline V gene sequence: CDR1 DFQATT, CDR2 SNEGSKA (reference sequence). The CDR3 is made up of 11 amino acids. Trimming left V 0 bases short and J 8 bases short, with 7 bases between. The CDR3 reads CSARDDGEAFF. The DNA of the CDR3 is TGCAGTGCTAGAGATGACGGCGAAGCTTTCTTT.

This clonotype was observed a handful of times. The chain employs TRBV5-4 and TRBJ2-2, with D possibly TRBD2 on 5 matching bases. Looked up from germline, CDR1 is SGHNT and CDR2 is YYREEE (reference sequence). Trimming removed 1 base at V and 6 bases at J, with 10 bases between. The CDR3 is made up of 14 amino acids. The DNA for the CDR3 is TGTGCCAGCAGCTTGACGGGGATCCCCGGGGAGCTGTTTTTT. Translating gives CASSLTGIPGELFF.

This clonotype has at least ten counts. The chain joins TRBV27 to TRBJ1-1; D unclear. This CDR3 comprises 13 residues. V lost 5 bases to trimming and J lost 7 bases, with 14 bases between them. Germline CDR1 MNHEY, CDR2 SMNVEV (reference sequence). The CDR3: CASSSIGYGEAFF. CDR3 nucleotide sequence: TGTGCCAGCAGTAGTATCGGGTATGGTGAAGCTTTCTTT.

This clonotype was found many times. The chain joins TRBV6-2 or TRBV6-3 to TRBJ2-1; 7 positions match TRBD1. The germline V gene has CDR1 MNHEY and CDR2 SVGEGT. Trimming cost V 2 bases and J 8 bases; bases outside gene matches: 6. The CDR3 is made up of 14 amino acids. The chain's CDR3 is CASSYRRQGYEQFF. The CDR3 DNA sequence: TGTGCCAGCAGTTACCGACGACAGGGCTATGAGCAGTTCTTC.

This clonotype has a count of ten or more. The chain has TRBV10-3 and TRBJ1-1; TRBD1 aligns across 7 bases. Germline lookup yields CDR1 ENHRY and CDR2 SYGVKD. The length of the CDR3 is 13 residues. V lost 6 bases, J lost 2 bases, and 3 bases stayed unmatched. The CDR3 here is CAISRQGNTEAFF. CDR3 in DNA: TGTGCCATCAGCCGACAGGGCAACACTGAAGCTTTCTTT.

This clonotype occurred many times. This chain uses TRBV27 with TRBJ2-5; the match to TRBD2 covers 9 bases. The trim removed 6 bases at V and 5 bases at J, leaving 13 bases unmatched. Germline lookup yields CDR1 MNHEY and CDR2 SMNVEV (reference sequence). The CDR3 has 16 residues. CDR3 sequence reads: CASRFMAAGGPETQYF. The CDR3 coding sequence is TGTGCCAGCAGATTTATGGCGGCGGGAGGGCCTGAGACCCAGTACTTC.

This clonotype was detected only a few times. The rearrangement uses TRBV6-5 and TRBJ2-1; D perhaps matches TRBD2 (5 bases). This CDR3 has 15 residues. CDR1 is MNHEY, CDR2 SVGAGI, per germline. Trimming shortened V by 0 bases and J by 2 bases, and 8 bases separated the two germline ends. The DNA for the CDR3 is TGTGCCAGCAGTTACTCCGGGGTGCCCTACAATGAGCAGTTCTTC. This gives the protein CASSYSGVPYNEQFF.